This is a list of T cell receptor beta chains from one sample in a study of blood T cells in healthy people across ages. In TCRdb, the 5' RACE reads were re-called with MiXCR into one record per CDR3 protein. The repertoire includes roughly 800,000 distinct CDR3 sequences, more than 45% of them detected once, and approximately 20% sits in the top ten. What was sequenced was blood. Every receptor here comes from a man aged 30 to 45 in good health. Both conserved end residues are part of each CDR3. Clone size, where shown, is once, few, many, or a class for clones that have expanded.

size: .; V: TRBV7-2; CDR3: CASSLAVAGETYEQYF
size: .; V: TRBV15; CDR3: CATSRDRTAYEQYF
size: .; V: TRBV4-3; CDR3: CASSQGGLPGNEQYF
size: .; V: TRBV28; CDR3: CASSPYRGGAVTGELFF
size: once; V: TRBV7-7; CDR3: CTSSLERGDEQFF
size: few; V: TRBV15; CDR3: CATSRDTTERTEAFF
size: .; V: TRBV4-2; CDR3: CASSQGAGAHEQYF
size: .; V: TRBV7-2; CDR3: CASRLGLALYVQFF
size: .; V: TRBV7-6; CDR3: CASSLARVGPGEQYF
size: .; V: TRBV7-2; CDR3: CASSTLGPDTQYF
size: few; V: TRBV5-1; CDR3: CASSPFPAGTGSYEQYF
size: .; V: TRBV7-2; CDR3: CASSPPSGGAAEQFF
size: .; V: TRBV9; CDR3: CASSQSPREETQYF
size: .; V: TRBV4-3; CDR3: CASSQGAWGNEQFF
size: few; V: TRBV25-1; CDR3: CASSRRQGMGTEAFF
size: few; V: TRBV29-1; CDR3: CSVQLTSGWNEQFF
size: .; V: TRBV5-1; CDR3: CASSLDGRAPWYF
size: .; V: TRBV7-6; CDR3: CASSYQTGNTNEKLFF
size: .; V: TRBV27; CDR3: CASSYRQGPYNEQFF
size: .; V: TRBV12-5; CDR3: CASDADTRGSYEQYF
size: .; V: TRBV20-1; CDR3: CSASPTGTDGYTF
size: .; V: TRBV13; CDR3: CASSLRETGAAYEQYF
size: .; V: TRBV4-2; CDR3: CASSQDQGSRGGYTF
size: .; V: TRBV12-3/TRBV12-4; CDR3: CASRSGLATDTQYF
size: .; V: TRBV20-1; CDR3: CSAIGLAGTQETQYF
size: .; V: TRBV5-6; CDR3: CASSVGYPTDTQYF
size: few; V: TRBV7-9; CDR3: CASSEGWTQYF
size: .; V: TRBV5-1; CDR3: CASRVAGEETQYF
size: .; V: TRBV7-9; CDR3: CASRQSGGSYEQYF
size: .; V: TRBV20-1; CDR3: CSAVTTRGQKLFF
size: few; V: TRBV28; CDR3: CASSPPASRETQYF
size: .; V: TRBV6-1; CDR3: CASSGVRGHGYTF
size: .; V: TRBV4-3; CDR3: CASSLRGASGTDTQYF
size: few; V: TRBV6-1; CDR3: CASKGPNTEAFF
size: .; V: TRBV6-5; CDR3: CASKGLRREQYF
size: .; V: TRBV27; CDR3: CASSFTGTYEQYF
size: .; V: TRBV20-1; CDR3: CSASEGLVVDTQYF
size: .; V: TRBV6-1; CDR3: CASSAGTGWGNTEAFF
size: once; V: TRBV7-2; CDR3: CASSPGLAFSYEQYF
size: few; V: TRBV20-1; CDR3: CSASQGQEKDFF
size: .; V: TRBV5-4; CDR3: CASSLDPPGEQYF
size: .; V: TRBV6-6; CDR3: CASSYTPDSYYGYTF
size: .; V: TRBV11-2; CDR3: CASSLEGPILFF
size: few; V: TRBV7-2; CDR3: CASSPGQVRNIQYF
size: once; V: TRBV18; CDR3: CASSPGLASVNEQFF
size: few; V: TRBV20-1; CDR3: CSASPVGRNYGYTF
size: once; V: TRBV21-1; CDR3: CASYARTAYEQYF
size: .; V: TRBV12-3/TRBV12-4; CDR3: CASSFGDGGQPQHF
size: .; V: TRBV7-2; CDR3: CASSLEARGQETQYF
size: .; V: TRBV27; CDR3: CASRLLGLYNEQFF
size: .; V: TRBV7-9; CDR3: CASSHDGYYGCTF
size: .; V: TRBV29-1; CDR3: CSVCEGPGRGSYEQYF